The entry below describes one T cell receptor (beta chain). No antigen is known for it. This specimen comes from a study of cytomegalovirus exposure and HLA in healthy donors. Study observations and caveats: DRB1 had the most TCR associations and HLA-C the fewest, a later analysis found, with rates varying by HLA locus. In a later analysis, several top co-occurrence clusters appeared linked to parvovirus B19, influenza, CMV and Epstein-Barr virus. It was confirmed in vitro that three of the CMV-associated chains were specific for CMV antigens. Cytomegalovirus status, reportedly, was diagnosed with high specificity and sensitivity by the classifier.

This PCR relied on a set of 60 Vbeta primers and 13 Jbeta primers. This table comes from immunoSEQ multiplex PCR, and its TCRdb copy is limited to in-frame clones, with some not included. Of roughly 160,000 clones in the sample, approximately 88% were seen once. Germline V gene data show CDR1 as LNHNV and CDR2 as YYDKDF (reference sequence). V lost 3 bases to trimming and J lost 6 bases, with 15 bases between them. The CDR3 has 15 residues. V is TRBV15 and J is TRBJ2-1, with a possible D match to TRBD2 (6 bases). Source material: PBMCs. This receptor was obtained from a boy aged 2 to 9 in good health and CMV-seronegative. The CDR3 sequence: CATSRRDLGGNEQFF. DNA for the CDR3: TGTGCCACCAGCAGGAGGGATTTGGGGGGCAATGAGCAGTTCTTC.